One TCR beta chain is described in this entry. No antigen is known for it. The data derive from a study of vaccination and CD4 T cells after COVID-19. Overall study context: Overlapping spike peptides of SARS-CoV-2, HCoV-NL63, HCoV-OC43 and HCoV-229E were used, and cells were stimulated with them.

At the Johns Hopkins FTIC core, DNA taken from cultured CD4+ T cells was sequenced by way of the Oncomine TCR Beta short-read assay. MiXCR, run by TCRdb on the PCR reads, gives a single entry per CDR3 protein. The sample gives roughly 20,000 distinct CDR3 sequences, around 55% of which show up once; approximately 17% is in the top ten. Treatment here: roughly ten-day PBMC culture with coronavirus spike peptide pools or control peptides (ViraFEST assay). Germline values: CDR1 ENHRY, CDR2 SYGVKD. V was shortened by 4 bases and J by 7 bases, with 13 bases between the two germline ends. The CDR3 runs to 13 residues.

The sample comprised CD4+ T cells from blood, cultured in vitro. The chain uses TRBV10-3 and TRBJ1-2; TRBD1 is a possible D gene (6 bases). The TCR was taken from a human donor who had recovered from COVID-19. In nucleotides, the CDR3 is TGTGCCATCAGTGGACAGGCGGACAGTGGCTACACCTTC. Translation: CAISGQADSGYTF.